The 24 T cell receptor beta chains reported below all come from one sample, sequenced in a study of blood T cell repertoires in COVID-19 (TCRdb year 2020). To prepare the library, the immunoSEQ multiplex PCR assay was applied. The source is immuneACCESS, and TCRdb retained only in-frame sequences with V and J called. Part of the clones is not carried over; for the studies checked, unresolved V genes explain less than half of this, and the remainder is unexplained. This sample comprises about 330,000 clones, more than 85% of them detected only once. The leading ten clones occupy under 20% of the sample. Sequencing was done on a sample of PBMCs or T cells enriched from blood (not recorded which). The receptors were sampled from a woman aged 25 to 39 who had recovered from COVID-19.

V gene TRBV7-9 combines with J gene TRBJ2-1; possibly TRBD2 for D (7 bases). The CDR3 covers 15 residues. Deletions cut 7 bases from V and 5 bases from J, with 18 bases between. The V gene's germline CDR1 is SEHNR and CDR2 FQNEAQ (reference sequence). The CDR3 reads CASTPGAGANNEQFF. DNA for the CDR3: TGTGCCAGCACTCCTGGGGCGGGGGCCAACAATGAGCAGTTCTTC.

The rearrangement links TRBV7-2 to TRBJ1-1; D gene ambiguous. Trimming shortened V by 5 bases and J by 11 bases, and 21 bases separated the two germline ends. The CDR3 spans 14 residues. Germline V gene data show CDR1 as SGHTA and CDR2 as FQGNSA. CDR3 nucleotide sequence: TGTGCCAGCAGCCCACCCGGAGATTACGGAGGGGCTTTCTTT. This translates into CASSPPGDYGGAFF.

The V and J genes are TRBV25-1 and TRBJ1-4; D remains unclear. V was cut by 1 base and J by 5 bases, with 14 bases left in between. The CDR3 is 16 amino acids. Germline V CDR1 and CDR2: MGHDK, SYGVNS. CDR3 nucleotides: TGTGCCAGCAGTGAATTATTCGGGAAAGTCAATGAAAAACTGTTTTTT. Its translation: CASSELFGKVNEKLFF.

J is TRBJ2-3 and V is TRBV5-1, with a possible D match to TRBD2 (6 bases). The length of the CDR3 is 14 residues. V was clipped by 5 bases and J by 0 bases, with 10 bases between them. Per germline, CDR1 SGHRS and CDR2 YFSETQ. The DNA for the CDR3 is TGCGCCAGCAGAGGGACTTCTAGCACAGATACGCAGTATTTT. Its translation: CASRGTSSTDTQYF.

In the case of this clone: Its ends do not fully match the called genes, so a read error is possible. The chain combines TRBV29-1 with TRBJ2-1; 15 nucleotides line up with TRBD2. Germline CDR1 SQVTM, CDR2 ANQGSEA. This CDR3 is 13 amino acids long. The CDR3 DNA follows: TGCAGCGTTGAAAAGGGACTAGCGGGAGGCAAGATCTTC. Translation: CSVEKGLAGGKIF.

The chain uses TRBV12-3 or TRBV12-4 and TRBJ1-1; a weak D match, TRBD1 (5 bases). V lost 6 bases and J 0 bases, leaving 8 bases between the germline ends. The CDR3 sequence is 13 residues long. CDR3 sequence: CASRLQVNTEAFF. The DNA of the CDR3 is TGTGCCAGCAGACTACAGGTGAACACTGAAGCTTTCTTT.

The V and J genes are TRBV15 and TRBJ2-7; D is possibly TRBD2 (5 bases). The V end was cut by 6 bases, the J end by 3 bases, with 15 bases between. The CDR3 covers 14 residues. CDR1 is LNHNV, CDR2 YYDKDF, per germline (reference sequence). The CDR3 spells CATRDGKRLYEQYF. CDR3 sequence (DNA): TGTGCCACCAGGGACGGGAAAAGGCTCTACGAGCAGTACTTC.

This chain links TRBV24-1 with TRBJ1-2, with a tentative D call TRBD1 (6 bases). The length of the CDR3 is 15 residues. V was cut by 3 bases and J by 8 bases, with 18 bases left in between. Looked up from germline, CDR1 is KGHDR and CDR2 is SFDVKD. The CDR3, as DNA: TGTGCCACCAGTGATCCCTATACAGGGCTCGGAGGCTACACCTTC. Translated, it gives CATSDPYTGLGGYTF.

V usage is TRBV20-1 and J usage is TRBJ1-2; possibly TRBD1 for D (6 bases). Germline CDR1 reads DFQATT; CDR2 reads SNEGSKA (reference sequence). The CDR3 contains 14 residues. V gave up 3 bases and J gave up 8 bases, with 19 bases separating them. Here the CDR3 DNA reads TGCAGTGCTAGTGTATCTGGGACAACTCGAGGCTACACCTTC. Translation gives CSASVSGTTRGYTF.

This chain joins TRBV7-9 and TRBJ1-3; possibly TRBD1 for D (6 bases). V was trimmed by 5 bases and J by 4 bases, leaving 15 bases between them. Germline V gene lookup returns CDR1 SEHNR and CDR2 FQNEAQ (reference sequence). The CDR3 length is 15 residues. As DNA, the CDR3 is TGTGCCAGCAGCAGCCGAACAGGGCTCGGAAACACCATATATTTT. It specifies CASSSRTGLGNTIYF. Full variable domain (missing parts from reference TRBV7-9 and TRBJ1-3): DTGVSQNPRHKITKRGQNVTFRCDPISEHNRLYWYRQTLGQGPEFLTYFQNEAQLEKSRLLSDRFSAERPKGSFSTLEIQRTEQGDSAMYLCASSSRTGLGNTIYFGEGSWLTVV.

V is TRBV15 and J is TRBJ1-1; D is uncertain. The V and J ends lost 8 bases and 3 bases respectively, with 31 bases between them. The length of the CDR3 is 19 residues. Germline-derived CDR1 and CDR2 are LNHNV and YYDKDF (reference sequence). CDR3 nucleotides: TGTGCCACCGCGCGTCCGCCCCCGCTTAATCGAACCCAATACACTGAAGCTTTCTTT. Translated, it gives CATARPPPLNRTQYTEAFF.

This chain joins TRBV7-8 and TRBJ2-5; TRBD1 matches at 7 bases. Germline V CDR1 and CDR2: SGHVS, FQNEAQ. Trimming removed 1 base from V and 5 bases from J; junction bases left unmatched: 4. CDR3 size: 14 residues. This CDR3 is CASSLDRGYETQYF. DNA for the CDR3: TGTGCCAGCAGCTTAGACAGGGGTTATGAGACCCAGTACTTC.

This CDR3 reads CASSPGTGMRQPQHF. The DNA of the CDR3 is TGTGCCAGCAGCCCCGGGACAGGGATGCGACAGCCCCAGCATTTT. This sequence joins TRBV6-2 or TRBV6-3 and TRBJ1-5; 9 nucleotides agree with TRBD1. Trimming at V came to 6 bases and at J to 7 bases, leaving 10 bases not matched to a gene. The CDR3 totals 15 residues. The V gene's germline CDR1 is MNHEY and CDR2 SVGEGT.

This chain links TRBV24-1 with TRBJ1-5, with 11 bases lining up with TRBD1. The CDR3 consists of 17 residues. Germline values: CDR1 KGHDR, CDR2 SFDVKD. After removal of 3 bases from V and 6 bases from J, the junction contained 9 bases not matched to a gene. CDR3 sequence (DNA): TGTGCCACCAGTGATACGGGACAGGGGGTCGTGCCTCAGCCCCAGCATTTT. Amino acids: CATSDTGQGVVPQPQHF.

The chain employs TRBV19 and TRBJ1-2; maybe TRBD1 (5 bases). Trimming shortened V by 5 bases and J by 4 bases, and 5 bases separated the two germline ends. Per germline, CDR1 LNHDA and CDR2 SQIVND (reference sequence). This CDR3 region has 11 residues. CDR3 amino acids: CASSQGYGYTF. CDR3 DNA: TGTGCCAGTAGTCAGGGCTATGGCTACACCTTC. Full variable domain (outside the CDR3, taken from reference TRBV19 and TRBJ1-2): DGGITQSPKYLFRKEGQNVTLSCEQNLNHDAMYWYRQDPGQGLRLIYYSQIVNDFQKGDIAEGYSVSREKKESFPLTVTSAQKNPTAFYLCASSQGYGYTFGSGTRLTVV.

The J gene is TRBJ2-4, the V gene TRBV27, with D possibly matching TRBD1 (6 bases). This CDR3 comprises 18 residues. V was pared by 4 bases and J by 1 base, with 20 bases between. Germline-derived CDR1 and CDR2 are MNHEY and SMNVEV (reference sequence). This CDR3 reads CASSSKTGFPRAKNIQYF. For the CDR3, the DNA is TGTGCCAGCAGTTCGAAGACAGGTTTCCCCCGTGCCAAAAACATTCAGTACTTC.

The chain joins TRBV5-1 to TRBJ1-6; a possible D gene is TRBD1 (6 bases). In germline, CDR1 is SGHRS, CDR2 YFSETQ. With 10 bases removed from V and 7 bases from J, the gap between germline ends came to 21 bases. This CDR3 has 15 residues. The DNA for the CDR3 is TGCGCCTTTAAAGACGAGGGGGTTCTAAATTCACCCCTCCACTTT. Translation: CAFKDEGVLNSPLHF.

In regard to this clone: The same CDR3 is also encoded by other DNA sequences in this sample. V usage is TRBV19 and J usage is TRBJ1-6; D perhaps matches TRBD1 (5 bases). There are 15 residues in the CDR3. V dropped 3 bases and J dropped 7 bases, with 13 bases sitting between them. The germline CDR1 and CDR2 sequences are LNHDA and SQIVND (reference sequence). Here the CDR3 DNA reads TGTGCCAGTAGTATTGGGCGTCAGGGAAATTCACCCCTCCACTTT. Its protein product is CASSIGRQGNSPLHF.

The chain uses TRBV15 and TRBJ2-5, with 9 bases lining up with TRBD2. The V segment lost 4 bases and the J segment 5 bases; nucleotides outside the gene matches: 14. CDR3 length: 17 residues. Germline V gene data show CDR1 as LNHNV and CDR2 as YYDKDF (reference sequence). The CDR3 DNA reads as TGTGCCACCAGCAAGCGGGGGGCCGGGTCCCCGGGTGAGACCCAGTACTTC. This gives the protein CATSKRGAGSPGETQYF.

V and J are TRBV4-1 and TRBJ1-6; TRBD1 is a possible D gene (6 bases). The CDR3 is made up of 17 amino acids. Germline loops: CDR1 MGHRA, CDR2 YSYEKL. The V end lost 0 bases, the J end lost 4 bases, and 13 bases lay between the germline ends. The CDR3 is CASSQDSGTLYNSPLHF. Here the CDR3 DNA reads TGCGCCAGCAGCCAAGATTCCGGGACACTGTATAATTCACCCCTCCACTTT.

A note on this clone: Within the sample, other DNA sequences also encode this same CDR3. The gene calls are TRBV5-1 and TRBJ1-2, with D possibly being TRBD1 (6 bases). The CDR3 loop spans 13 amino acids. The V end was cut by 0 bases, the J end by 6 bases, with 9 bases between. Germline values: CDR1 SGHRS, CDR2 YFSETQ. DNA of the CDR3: TGCGCCAGCAGCTTGGTTGGGGGCGATGGCTACACCTTC. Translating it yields CASSLVGGDGYTF.

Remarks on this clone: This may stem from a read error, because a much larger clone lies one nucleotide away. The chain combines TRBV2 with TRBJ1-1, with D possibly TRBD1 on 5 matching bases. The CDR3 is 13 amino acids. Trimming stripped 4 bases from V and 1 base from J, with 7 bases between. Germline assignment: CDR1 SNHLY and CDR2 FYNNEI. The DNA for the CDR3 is TGTGCCAGCAGTGTGGGGGGGAACACTGAAGCTTTCTTT. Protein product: CASSVGGNTEAFF. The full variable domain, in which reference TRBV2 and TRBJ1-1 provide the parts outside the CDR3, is EPEVTQTPSHQVTQMGQEVILRCVPISNHLYFYWYRQILGQKVEFLVSFYNNEISEKSEIFDDQFSVERPDGSNFTLKIRSTKLEDSAMYFCASSVGGNTEAFFGQGTRLTVV.

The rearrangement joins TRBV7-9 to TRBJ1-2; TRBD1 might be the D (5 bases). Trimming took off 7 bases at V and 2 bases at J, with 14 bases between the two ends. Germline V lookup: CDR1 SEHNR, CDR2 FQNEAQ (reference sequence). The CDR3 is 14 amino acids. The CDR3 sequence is CASTERGLNYGYTF. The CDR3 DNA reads TGTGCCAGCACGGAAAGGGGCCTCAACTATGGCTACACCTTC.

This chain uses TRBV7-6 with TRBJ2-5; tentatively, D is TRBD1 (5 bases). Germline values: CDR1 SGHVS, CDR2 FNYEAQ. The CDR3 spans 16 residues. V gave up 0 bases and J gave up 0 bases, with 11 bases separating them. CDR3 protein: CASSLAGVTDQETQYF. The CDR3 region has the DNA TGTGCCAGCAGCTTAGCTGGGGTGACAGACCAAGAGACCCAGTACTTC.